The 27 T cell receptor beta chains presented below share a single source sample, sequenced in a study of type 1 and type 2 diabetes patients. The PCR template was genomic DNA. A primer set of 30 forward and 13 reverse primers amplified the CDR3. TCRdb called the multiplex PCR reads again in MiXCR, with one record for every CDR3 protein. The table has some 250,000 distinct CDR3 sequences, more than 45% seen once. The sequenced sample consisted of peripheral blood mononuclear cells (PBMCs). The receptors were gathered from a man between 18 and 29 years old with type 2 diabetes.

This clonotype has a single count. V gene TRBV30 combines with J gene TRBJ2-7; D is ambiguous. The CDR3 totals 14 residues. The germline CDR1 and CDR2 sequences are GTSNPN and SVGIG (reference sequence). Trimming removed 3 bases at V and 2 bases at J, with 14 bases between. CDR3 DNA sequence: TGTGCCTGGAGACCCACGACTGGCGCCTACGAGCAGTACTTC. It encodes CAWRPTTGAYEQYF.

The chain combines TRBV18 with TRBJ2-2, with 8 bases identical to TRBD1. This CDR3 has 13 amino acids. The germline V gene has CDR1 KGHSH and CDR2 LQKENI. V lost 8 bases and J lost 7; bases outside the gene matches: 6. The CDR3 region has the DNA TGTGCCAGCCTCTCGACAGGGGACGGGGAGCTGTTTTTT. Residues: CASLSTGDGELFF.

This clonotype was detected a few times. The chain carries TRBV6-6 and TRBJ1-1; D possibly corresponds to TRBD1 (6 bases). V lost 6 bases and J 2 bases, leaving 13 bases between the germline ends. The CDR3 sequence is 14 residues long. In germline, CDR1 is MNHNY, CDR2 SVGAGI (reference sequence). For the CDR3, the DNA is TGTGCCAGCAGGGGGGCGGGGGGCAACACTGAAGCTTTCTTT. Amino acid sequence: CASRGAGGNTEAFF.

This clonotype was detected a few times. The chain joins TRBV6-2 or TRBV6-3 to TRBJ2-7; D is uncertain. CDR1 is MNHEY and CDR2 is SVGEGT in the germline V gene. The CDR3 length is 11 residues. V was cut by 5 bases and J by 3 bases, with 5 bases left in between. The CDR3 DNA sequence: TGTGCCAGCAGTACGATCTACGAGCAGTACTTC. It is translated as CASSTIYEQYF.

The V gene is TRBV19, the J gene TRBJ2-5; D is perhaps TRBD1 (5 bases). V was trimmed by 7 bases and J by 5 bases, leaving 14 bases between them. The CDR3 is made up of 13 amino acids. Germline CDR1 and CDR2: LNHDA and SQIVND (reference sequence). In DNA, the CDR3 is TGTGCCAGTAATCACCGTTGGGGCGAGACCCAGTACTTC. Protein: CASNHRWGETQYF.

The CDR3: CASRNGGVYNEQFF. As DNA, the CDR3 is TGTGCCAGCAGGAACGGGGGGGTATACAATGAGCAGTTCTTC. This rearrangement joins TRBV28 to TRBJ2-1, with 8 bases lining up with TRBD2. Germline V gene sequence: CDR1 MDHEN, CDR2 SYDVKM. The ends lost 6 bases at V and 4 bases at J; junction bases unmatched: 5. CDR3 length: 14 residues.

The gene calls are TRBV4-3 and TRBJ2-7; TRBD1 agrees at 10 bases. The V gene end was trimmed by 1 base and the J gene end by 1 base; junction bases not matched to a gene: 7. The CDR3 has 17 amino acids. The germline gives CDR1 LGHNA, CDR2 YSLEER. The CDR3 loop is CASSQGMTGGASYEQYF. The CDR3 DNA sequence: TGCGCCAGCAGCCAAGGCATGACAGGGGGCGCTTCCTACGAGCAGTACTTC.

This chain connects TRBV10-2 to TRBJ1-2; TRBD1 matches 7 bases. The germline V gene encodes CDR1 WSHSY and CDR2 SAAADI. The CDR3 consists of 14 residues. Trimming took 2 bases from V and 4 from J; bases not matched to a gene: 4. Here the CDR3 reads CASSEEGQIYGYTF. The CDR3 DNA reads TGCGCCAGCAGTGAGGAGGGACAGATCTATGGCTACACCTTC.

This clonotype was recorded a few times. Here the CDR3 DNA reads TGTGCCAGCAGCCAAGGCGAGGGGCAGAGCGGGTTTTCCTACAATGAGCAGTTCTTC. Protein sequence: CASSQGEGQSGFSYNEQFF. The V gene is TRBV14, the J gene TRBJ2-1; D may be TRBD2 (6 bases). Trimming pared 1 base from V and 1 base from J, leaving 20 bases between. Germline V gene sequence: CDR1 SGHDN, CDR2 FVKESK. This CDR3 comprises 19 residues.

This sequence joins TRBV19 and TRBJ1-2, with D tentatively TRBD1 (5 bases). Germline V gives CDR1 LNHDA, CDR2 SQIVND (reference sequence). Trimming removed 6 bases from V and 7 bases from J, with 12 bases in between. The CDR3 totals 12 residues. CDR3 protein: CASRTGSSGYTF. The CDR3, as DNA: TGTGCCAGTAGAACAGGTTCCTCTGGCTACACCTTC.

The chain is built from TRBV20-1 and TRBJ2-5, with TRBD2 as a possible D gene (5 bases). The J call could be wrong; TRBJ2-1 is a better fit for the DNA end. Germline V gene sequence: CDR1 DFQATT, CDR2 SNEGSKA (reference sequence). This CDR3 is built from 17 residues. The DNA for the CDR3 is TGCAGTGCTGGGCTAAGCGAGGGTAGACAATCCTACAATGAGCAGTTCTTC. Amino acid sequence: CSAGLSEGRQSYNEQFF.

The rearrangement links TRBV9 to TRBJ2-3; tentative D call: TRBD2 (6 bases). The V end was cut by 4 bases, the J end by 2 bases, with 17 bases between. The germline CDR1 and CDR2 sequences are SGDLS and YYNGEE. The length of the CDR3 is 16 residues. CDR3 in amino acids: CASSSRRETSTDTQYF. The CDR3 DNA is TGTGCCAGCAGCTCGAGACGGGAGACTTCCACAGATACGCAGTATTTT.

This rearrangement joins TRBV7-7 to TRBJ2-5; maybe TRBD2 (6 bases). V was clipped by 5 bases and J by 3 bases, with 10 bases between them. CDR1 and CDR2 (germline): SSHAT, FNYEAQ (reference sequence). The CDR3 extends over 13 amino acids. CDR3 bases: TGTGCCAGCAGCCCAGCGGGTGAAGAGACCCAGTACTTC. It encodes CASSPAGEETQYF.

The V call is TRBV2, the J call TRBJ1-5; 7 bases align to TRBD1. The V and J ends lost 7 bases and 9 bases, in that order; junction bases with no gene match: 15. The CDR3 has 15 amino acids. Germline V lookup: CDR1 SNHLY, CDR2 FYNNEI. The CDR3 nucleotides are TGTGCCAGCAAGACAGGGTCCACCATATCAGCGCCCCAGCATTTT. Its translation: CASKTGSTISAPQHF.

The chain links TRBV7-8 to TRBJ2-1; 12 bases align to TRBD2. The CDR3 consists of 15 residues. CDR1 SGHVS and CDR2 FQNEAQ come from the germline V gene. Unmatched junction bases numbered 2, after V lost 5 bases and J lost 3 bases. The chain's CDR3 is CASSQTSGGYNEQFF. In nucleotides, the CDR3 is TGTGCCAGCAGCCAGACTAGCGGGGGCTACAATGAGCAGTTCTTC. Full variable domain (missing parts from reference TRBV7-8 and TRBJ2-1): GAGVSQSPRYKVAKRGQDVALRCDPISGHVSLFWYQQALGQGPEFLTYFQNEAQLDKSGLPSDRFFAERPEGSVSTLKIQRTQQEDSAVYLCASSQTSGGYNEQFFGPGTRLTVL.

The chain carries TRBV6-5 and TRBJ2-5; possibly TRBD2 for D (6 bases). The CDR3 is 15 residues long. Between the trimmed V and J ends, which lost 5 bases and 5 bases, there was a span of 18 bases. The V gene's germline CDR1 is MNHEY and CDR2 SVGAGI. Here the CDR3 DNA reads TGTGCCAGCAGTCACTGGGACTCGGGCGAGGAGACCCAGTACTTC. Its translation: CASSHWDSGEETQYF.

The V gene is TRBV27, the J gene TRBJ2-6, with D unresolved. This CDR3 is built from 15 residues. The germline V gene has CDR1 MNHEY and CDR2 SMNVEV (reference sequence). Trimming removed 6 bases at V and 1 base at J, with 10 bases between. DNA of the CDR3: TGTGCCAGCAGCCACGGCATTTCTGGGGCCAACGTCCTGACTTTC. It translates to CASSHGISGANVLTF.

This chain uses TRBV5-1 with TRBJ2-7; 12 nucleotides align to TRBD1. The CDR3 consists of 15 residues. With 3 bases clipped from V and 4 bases from J, the junction kept 5 bases outside the gene matches. Germline values: CDR1 SGHRS, CDR2 YFSETQ. In DNA form, the CDR3 reads TGCGCCAGCAGCTCCGGGACAGGGGGCGGATACGAGCAGTACTTC. This codes for CASSSGTGGGYEQYF. Based on the CDR3 plus reference TRBV5-1 and TRBJ2-7, the full variable domain is KAGVTQTPRYLIKTRGQQVTLSCSPISGHRSVSWYQQTPGQGLQFLFEYFSETQRNKGNFPGRFSGRQFSNSRSEMNVSTLELGDSALYLCASSSGTGGGYEQYFGPGTRLTVT.

The chain recombines TRBV25-1 with TRBJ1-2; D unresolved. Germline-derived CDR1 and CDR2 are MGHDK and SYGVNS. V was trimmed by 4 bases and J by 3 bases, leaving 12 bases between them. There are 14 residues in the CDR3. CDR3 DNA sequence: TGTGCCAGCAGTGTGACTGACACATACTATGGCTACACCTTC. It yields the protein CASSVTDTYYGYTF.

This clonotype turned up a few times. The gene calls are TRBV27 and TRBJ1-2, with no clear D. Trimming removed 1 base at V and 3 bases at J, with 9 bases between. This CDR3 contains 14 residues. Germline V gene lookup returns CDR1 MNHEY and CDR2 SMNVEV (reference sequence). CDR3 nucleotide sequence: TGTGCCAGCAGTTTATTGAACAGCGACTATGGCTACACCTTC. Amino acids: CASSLLNSDYGYTF.

V gene TRBV13 combines with J gene TRBJ1-6; weak D call: TRBD1 (5 bases). Germline CDR1 reads PRHDT; CDR2 reads FYEKMQ (reference sequence). The CDR3 runs 15 residues. Trimming cost V 0 bases and J 7 bases, with 10 bases left between them. CDR3 amino acids: CASSLGRELNSPLHF. In DNA form, the CDR3 reads TGTGCCAGCAGCTTAGGCAGGGAGCTAAATTCACCCCTCCACTTT.

The chain has TRBV28 and TRBJ2-5; 8 nucleotides line up with TRBD2. This CDR3 has 14 amino acids. Trimming removed 10 bases from V and 5 bases from J; junction bases left unmatched: 12. Germline V gene data show CDR1 as MDHEN and CDR2 as SYDVKM. The CDR3 loop reads CATAGRGGQETQYF. The CDR3, as DNA: TGTGCCACCGCTGGACGGGGGGGGCAGGAGACCCAGTACTTC.

This clonotype was recorded many times. The J gene is TRBJ1-1, the V gene TRBV15, with D unresolved. Germline values: CDR1 LNHNV, CDR2 YYDKDF (reference sequence). V was trimmed by 1 base and J by 0 bases, leaving 3 bases between them. The CDR3 covers 13 residues. The CDR3 here is CATSRAVNTEAFF. The CDR3 DNA follows: TGTGCCACCAGCAGAGCAGTGAACACTGAAGCTTTCTTT.

Points on this clonotype: The conserved final phenylalanine or tryptophan is absent from the CDR3, which likely points to a read error. This rearrangement joins TRBV19 to TRBJ2-2; D remains unclear. The CDR3 runs to 15 residues. The V gene lost 3 bases and the J gene lost 0 bases, with 8 bases spanning the gap. CDR1 LNHDA and CDR2 SQIVND come from the germline V gene (reference sequence). CDR3 sequence: CASSITLTNTGELFS. In nucleotides, the CDR3 is TGTGCCAGTAGTATTACACTCACGAACACCGGGGAGCTGTTTTCT.

This chain uses TRBV2 with TRBJ1-4; D remains ambiguous. With 3 bases removed from V and 7 bases from J, the gap between germline ends came to 12 bases. The CDR3 has 14 residues. Germline V gene data show CDR1 as SNHLY and CDR2 as FYNNEI. CDR3 in DNA: TGTGCCAGCAGTGAGACTCGGCAGGTTGAAAAACTGTTTTTT. This encodes CASSETRQVEKLFF. Based on the CDR3 plus reference TRBV2 and TRBJ1-4, the full variable domain is EPEVTQTPSHQVTQMGQEVILRCVPISNHLYFYWYRQILGQKVEFLVSFYNNEISEKSEIFDDQFSVERPDGSNFTLKIRSTKLEDSAMYFCASSETRQVEKLFFGSGTQLSVL.

Many counts were recorded for this clonotype. This chain connects TRBV25-1 to TRBJ2-7; a weak D match, TRBD1 (6 bases). The CDR3 runs 12 residues. With 9 bases removed from V and 2 bases from J, the gap between germline ends came to 11 bases. Germline V gives CDR1 MGHDK, CDR2 SYGVNS. CDR3 coding DNA: TGTGCCAGGATCCGGGACACCTACGAGCAGTACTTC. It translates to CARIRDTYEQYF.

This clonotype was seen only a few times. The chain carries TRBV7-2 and TRBJ1-1, with a possible D match to TRBD1 (5 bases). CDR1 is SGHTA and CDR2 is FQGNSA in the germline V gene. Trimming removed 5 bases at V and 3 bases at J, with 10 bases between. The CDR3 loop spans 13 amino acids. This CDR3 is CASSLQGHTEAFF. As DNA, the CDR3 is TGTGCCAGCAGCCTCCAGGGTCACACTGAAGCTTTCTTT.